This T cell receptor (beta chain) was identified during a study of blood T cell repertoires in COVID-19. V lost 3 bases and J 7 bases, leaving 10 bases between the germline ends. In germline, CDR1 is GTSNPN, CDR2 SVGIG (reference sequence). The CDR3 sequence is 11 residues long. Original processing notes: Estimation of nucleated cell counts was performed using reference gene primer amplification. Clones were sequenced by immunoSEQ multiplex PCR, and TCRdb holds only the in-frame ones, with some missing. The V and J calls and clone size were taken over from that table, and D and trimming were inferred from the DNA. The sample shows around 53,000 clones, around 79% of them seen only once.

The sequenced sample was peripheral blood. The chain joins TRBV30 to TRBJ2-7; D gene uncertain. This receptor was taken from an older man with active or convalescent COVID-19. CDR3 bases: TGTGCCTGGAGCGATCAGGTAGAGCAGTACTTC. This sequence encodes CAWSDQVEQYF. Full variable domain (outside the CDR3, taken from reference TRBV30 and TRBJ2-7): SQTIHQWPATLVQPVGSPLSLECTVEGTSNPNLYWYRQAAGRGLQLLFYSVGIGQISSEVPQNLSASRPQDRQFILSSKKLLLSDSGFYLCAWSDQVEQYFGPGTRLTVT.